Given below is one T cell receptor (beta chain) in context. Its antigen remains unknown. Losses at the gene ends were 4 bases for V and 1 base for J; bases not matched to a gene: 9. The CDR3 contains 16 residues. Germline V gene data show CDR1 as SGHNT and CDR2 as YYREEE (reference sequence). Data came from immunoSEQ multiplex PCR; TCRdb stores just in-frame clones and leaves some out. The sample gives 30,000 to 40,000 clones, around four fifths of which show up once; about 25% is in the top ten. This specimen comes from a study of OX40 agonist ivuxolimab in advanced cancers. Study conclusions and caveats: Within 6 weeks, CD4+ and CD8+ blood T cells expanded clonally at 0.1 to 3.0 mg/kg.

Systemic immunosuppression or a history of autoimmune disease excluded patients. The receptor was isolated from an adult with an advanced solid tumor such as melanoma, head and neck, liver or kidney cancer. The sample was CD4+ or CD8+ T cells sorted from blood, taken in a trial of the OX40 agonist ivuxolimab. The chain combines TRBV5-4 with TRBJ2-5, with 8 bases identical to TRBD1. CDR3 DNA sequence: TGTGCCAGCAGCCCTAGGACAGGGATGGCCCAAGAGACCCAGTACTTC. Translated: CASSPRTGMAQETQYF.